The entry below gives a single T cell receptor beta chain sequence along with its context. The data originate from a study of T cell responses to AZD1222 COVID-19 vaccine. Generated by immunoSEQ multiplex PCR, the TCRdb table keeps only in-frame clones and is missing some. The top ten clones hold roughly 5.4% of a sample with about 120,000 clones, about 90% of them seen once. The sequencing here drew on peripheral blood, taken on day 0 of AZD1222 vaccination. The receptor comes from an adult in good health.

The CDR3 DNA reads as TGTGCCACCAGCAGAGCGGGGCCCAACGGGAATCAGCCCCAGCATTTT. This encodes CATSRAGPNGNQPQHF. V gene TRBV15 combines with J gene TRBJ1-5; tentatively, D is TRBD1 (5 bases). Deletions cut 1 base from V and 4 bases from J, with 14 bases between. This CDR3 contains 16 residues. CDR1 and CDR2 (germline): LNHNV, YYDKDF (reference sequence).